The T cell receptor beta chain described here comes from a study of CD8+ T cells in alopecia areata. Study background: After 6 to 18 months of tofacitinib, follow-up continued 6 months off drug.

Investigators isolated RNA and reverse transcribed it into cDNA to act as the sequencing template. The protocol was immunoSEQ multiplex PCR, while the TCRdb copy is restricted to in-frame clones and leaves out a portion. The top ten hold over 0.4% of the sample, which has under 250,000 clones, 57% seen once. Both peripheral blood and punch biopsies of lesional scalp skin were obtained from patients who had alopecia areata. CDR3 length equals 14 residues. The V end lost 9 bases, the J end lost 4 bases, and 18 bases lay between the germline ends. Germline CDR1 MNHNS, CDR2 SASEGT. With respect to this clone: The antigen remains unidentified.

Study conclusions and caveats: Lesional scalp displayed greater clonality than normal scalp, most notably in alopecia totalis/universalis.

This rearrangement joins TRBV6-1 to TRBJ1-2, with D perhaps matching TRBD1 (5 bases). The sample in question was CD4+ T cells sorted from blood, obtained at week 0. The TCR comes from a human donor with alopecia areata. CDR3 nucleotide sequence: TGTGCCAGTGGGGGAGGCTCTCCCCTCTATGGCTACACCTTC. It specifies CASGGGSPLYGYTF.